Listed here are 14 T cell receptor beta chains from one sample, sequenced in a study of T cell responses to AZD1222 COVID-19 vaccine. TCRdb's table, derived via immunoSEQ multiplex PCR, lists solely in-frame clones and lacks some. The sample holds around 100,000 clones, about 88% seen once. Material: peripheral blood, obtained on day 0 of AZD1222 vaccination. These receptors were collected from an adult in good health.

CDR3 region: CASSQAPGLSQPQHF. The DNA of the CDR3 is TGCGCCAGCAGCCAAGCTCCAGGTTTAAGTCAGCCCCAGCATTTT. The gene calls are TRBV4-1 and TRBJ1-5; no reliable D call. The CDR3 has 15 residues. Per germline, CDR1 MGHRA and CDR2 YSYEKL. Trimming pared 1 base from V and 6 bases from J, leaving 13 bases between.

The chain links TRBV28 to TRBJ2-7, with D uncertain. The germline V gene has CDR1 MDHEN and CDR2 SYDVKM. V was pared by 6 bases and J by 3 bases, with 6 bases between. This CDR3 region has 11 residues. In DNA, the CDR3 is TGTGCCAGCAGCCACGGCTACGAGCAGTACTTC. Its translation: CASSHGYEQYF.

The chain is built from TRBV19 and TRBJ1-3; no clear D. In germline, CDR1 is LNHDA, CDR2 SQIVND (reference sequence). This CDR3 is 14 amino acids long. Trimming removed 3 bases from V and 2 bases from J, with 8 bases in between. The CDR3 is CASSISLPGNTIYF. The CDR3 nucleotides are TGTGCCAGTAGTATTTCGCTCCCTGGAAACACCATATATTTT.

This clone was recorded once. This chain joins TRBV7-2 and TRBJ2-7; a possible D gene is TRBD2 (7 bases). Looked up from germline, CDR1 is SGHTA and CDR2 is FQGNSA. The V gene lost 1 base and the J gene lost 2 bases, with 12 bases spanning the gap. CDR3 length: 15 residues. The CDR3 nucleotides are TGTGCCAGCAGCTTAGGAGGGGGGGTGGCCTACGAGCAGTACTTC. This translates into CASSLGGGVAYEQYF.

V usage is TRBV9 and J usage is TRBJ1-2, with a possible D match to TRBD1 (6 bases). CDR3 length: 15 amino acids. V dropped 4 bases and J dropped 3 bases, with 16 bases sitting between them. Germline V gene data show CDR1 as SGDLS and CDR2 as YYNGEE. CDR3 nucleotides: TGTGCCAGCAGCCCGTCCGGGGGCTGGTACTATGGCTACACCTTC. This gives the protein CASSPSGGWYYGYTF.

This clone was found once. The rearrangement uses TRBV7-2 and TRBJ2-2, with D perhaps given as TRBD1 or TRBD2 (5 bases each). CDR3 size: 15 residues. The V and J ends lost 0 bases and 6 bases respectively, with 11 bases between them. The V gene's germline CDR1 is SGHTA and CDR2 FQGNSA. The CDR3 loop reads CASSLAERGSGELFF. The CDR3 nucleotides read TGTGCCAGCAGCTTAGCTGAGAGGGGATCCGGGGAGCTGTTTTTT.

The chain recombines TRBV10-3 with TRBJ2-7, with 9 nucleotides matching TRBD1. The V gene end was trimmed by 6 bases and the J gene end by 0 bases; junction bases not matched to a gene: 6. CDR1 ENHRY and CDR2 SYGVKD come from the germline V gene. This CDR3 spans 15 amino acids. CDR3 in amino acids: CAIRGRDRASYEQYF. The CDR3 bases are TGTGCCATCAGGGGGAGGGACAGGGCCTCCTACGAGCAGTACTTC.

The V gene is TRBV29-1, the J gene TRBJ1-2; the D gene is possibly TRBD1 (5 bases). The V gene lost 0 bases and the J gene lost 7 bases, with 9 bases spanning the gap. This CDR3 has 12 amino acids. Germline-derived CDR1 and CDR2 are SQVTM and ANQGSEA. This chain's CDR3 is CSVEDGGVGYTF. In DNA form, the CDR3 reads TGCAGCGTTGAAGATGGGGGGGTTGGCTACACCTTC. The entire variable domain, with the rest obtained from reference TRBV29-1 and TRBJ1-2, is as follows: SAVISQKPSRDICQRGTSLTIQCQVDSQVTMMFWYRQQPGQSLTLIATANQGSEATYESGFVIDKFPISRPNLTFSTLTVSNMSPEDSSIYLCSVEDGGVGYTFGSGTRLTVV.

This clone was observed a single time. The CDR3 region has the DNA TGCGCCAGCAGCTTGTGGGGGGGGGCCCCAGATACGCAGTATTTT. Translating gives CASSLWGGAPDTQYF. V and J are TRBV5-1 and TRBJ2-3, with TRBD2 as a possible D gene (7 bases). V dropped 1 base and J dropped 4 bases, with 13 bases sitting between them. Germline lookup yields CDR1 SGHRS and CDR2 YFSETQ. This CDR3 region has 15 residues.

The V call is TRBV10-3, the J call TRBJ2-1, with 8 bases that match TRBD2. Unmatched junction bases numbered 6, after V lost 6 bases and J lost 5 bases. Germline lookup yields CDR1 ENHRY and CDR2 SYGVKD. The length of the CDR3 is 14 residues. CDR3 protein: CAIRKRGRDNEQFF. The CDR3 DNA reads TGTGCCATCAGGAAGCGGGGGAGGGACAATGAGCAGTTCTTC.

In nucleotides, the CDR3 is TGTGCCAGCAGCTTCGGAGGGGCCTACGAGCAGTACTTC. It specifies CASSFGGAYEQYF. The chain joins TRBV5-4 to TRBJ2-7; D perhaps matches TRBD2 (6 bases). The V end was cut by 2 bases, the J end by 2 bases, with 8 bases between. From germline, CDR1 is SGHNT and CDR2 YYREEE (reference sequence). The CDR3 loop spans 13 amino acids.

The chain has TRBV7-2 and TRBJ2-3; D may be TRBD2 (6 bases). Trimming left V 0 bases short and J 5 bases short, with 9 bases between. The CDR3 has 14 residues. CDR1 and CDR2 (germline): SGHTA, FQGNSA. The CDR3 loop reads CASSLATGVDTQYF. DNA for the CDR3: TGTGCCAGCAGCTTAGCCACGGGGGTAGATACGCAGTATTTT.

The chain employs TRBV6-6 and TRBJ2-5; no clear D gene. V lost 2 bases to trimming and J lost 2 bases, with 9 bases between them. Germline V gene sequence: CDR1 MNHNY, CDR2 SVGAGI (reference sequence). CDR3 size: 14 residues. CDR3 amino acids: CASSYPQTQETQYF. For the CDR3, the DNA is TGTGCCAGCAGTTACCCTCAGACACAAGAGACCCAGTACTTC.

This clone was counted once. The V and J genes are TRBV15 and TRBJ1-5; D possibly corresponds to TRBD1 (5 bases). Trimming removed 1 base from V and 7 bases from J, with 14 bases in between. Per the germline V gene, CDR1 is LNHNV and CDR2 is YYDKDF (reference sequence). The CDR3 extends over 15 amino acids. This chain's CDR3 is CATSRARGSGQPQHF. The CDR3 DNA sequence: TGTGCCACCAGCAGAGCTCGGGGGTCGGGCCAGCCCCAGCATTTT.